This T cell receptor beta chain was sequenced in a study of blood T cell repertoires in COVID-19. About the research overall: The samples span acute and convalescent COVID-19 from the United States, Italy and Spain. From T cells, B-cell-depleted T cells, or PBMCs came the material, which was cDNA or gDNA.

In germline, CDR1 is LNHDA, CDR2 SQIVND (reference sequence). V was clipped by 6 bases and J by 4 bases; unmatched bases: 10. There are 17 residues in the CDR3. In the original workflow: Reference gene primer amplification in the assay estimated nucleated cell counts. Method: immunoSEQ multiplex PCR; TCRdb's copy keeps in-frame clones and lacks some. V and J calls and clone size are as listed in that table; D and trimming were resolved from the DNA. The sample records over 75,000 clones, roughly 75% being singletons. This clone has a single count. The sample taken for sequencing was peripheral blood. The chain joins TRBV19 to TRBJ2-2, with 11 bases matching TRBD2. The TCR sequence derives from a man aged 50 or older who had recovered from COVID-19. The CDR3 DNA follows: TGTGCCAGTAGACCGAAAGGGACTAGCGGTGGCACCGGGGAGCTGTTTTTT. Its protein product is CASRPKGTSGGTGELFF.